This T cell receptor (beta chain) was retrieved from a study of cytomegalovirus exposure and HLA in healthy donors. The trim removed 4 bases at V and 0 bases at J, leaving 3 bases unmatched. Germline assignment: CDR1 LGHNA and CDR2 YNFKEQ. The CDR3 extends over 15 amino acids. Study-wide findings and caveats: For TCR beta chains, V- and J-gene trimming was later linked to a missense DCLRE1C variant. The authors listed approximately 150 TCR beta chains as cytomegalovirus-associated.

As for this clone: Its antigen is unknown.

The PCR had 60 Vbeta and 13 Jbeta primers. Only in-frame clones appear in the TCRdb table, and some are missing; sequencing was by immunoSEQ multiplex PCR. The table records tens of thousands of clones, about 73% of them present only once. Sequenced sample: PBMCs. This TCR derives from a woman younger than 45 in good health and CMV-seronegative. The chain uses TRBV4-2 and TRBJ1-5; 7 bases map to TRBD1. This chain's CDR3 is CASSRDRASNQPQHF. The CDR3 region has the DNA TGTGCCAGCAGCCGCGACAGGGCTAGCAATCAGCCCCAGCATTTT.